Shown below are 26 T cell receptor beta chains from a single sample sequenced in a study of regulatory T cells in long-lasting Graves disease. TCR beta libraries were built with iRepertoire HTBI primers and Arm-PCR of CDR3 regions. TCRdb processed the multiplex PCR reads anew with MiXCR; each CDR3 protein has one entry. There are hundreds of thousands of distinct CDR3 sequences in the sample; around 13% occur only once, and 7.5% to 9% lies in the top ten. The time point denotes: newly diagnosed GD, antithyroid drugs for less than 3 months. TCR sequences were obtained from RNA taken from PBMCs. These data are also associated with another study on T cells in Graves' hyperthyroidism and ophthalmopathy.

The sample in question was peripheral blood mononuclear cells (PBMCs), obtained at new diagnosis, from a patient treated with antithyroid drugs. Receptor source: a woman between 25 and 40 years old with Graves disease.

This rearrangement joins TRBV9 to TRBJ2-3, with no clear D. Germline lookup yields CDR1 SGDLS and CDR2 YYNGEE. The V end was cut by 4 bases, the J end by 6 bases, with 15 bases between. The CDR3 runs to 14 residues. In DNA form, the CDR3 reads TGTGCCAGCAGCACAAGGGATCTCGAGGATACGCAGTATTTT. Translated: CASSTRDLEDTQYF.

The V call is TRBV7-9, the J call TRBJ1-6; unclear D gene. V was trimmed by 2 bases and J by 0 bases, leaving 8 bases between them. In germline, CDR1 is SEHNR, CDR2 FQNEAQ (reference sequence). This CDR3 is built from 16 residues. CDR3 sequence: CASSLKQDSYNSPLHF. Here the CDR3 DNA reads TGTGCCAGCAGCTTAAAACAAGACTCCTATAATTCACCCCTCCACTTT.

V and J are TRBV19 and TRBJ1-1; 8 nucleotides align to TRBD1. Germline values: CDR1 LNHDA, CDR2 SQIVND (reference sequence). The CDR3 is 15 residues long. V was pared by 5 bases and J by 2 bases, with 7 bases of the junction left unmatched. The CDR3 spells CASSAGQGLNTEAFF. Here the CDR3 DNA reads TGTGCCAGTAGTGCTGGACAGGGACTCAACACTGAAGCTTTCTTT.

The V and J genes are TRBV11-2 and TRBJ2-7; 9 bases fit TRBD2. This CDR3 region has 17 residues. V lost 3 bases to trimming and J lost 0 bases; unmatched junction nucleotides: 9. CDR1 and CDR2 (germline): SGHAT, FQNNGV. Written as DNA, the CDR3 is TGTGCCAGCAGCTTCGGTAGCGGGGGTCTAAGCTCCTACGAGCAGTACTTC. Translation: CASSFGSGGLSSYEQYF. The entire variable domain, with the rest obtained from reference TRBV11-2 and TRBJ2-7, is as follows: EAGVAQSPRYKIIEKRQSVAFWCNPISGHATLYWYQQILGQGPKLLIQFQNNGVVDDSQLPKDRFSAERLKGVDSTLKIQPAKLEDSAVYLCASSFGSGGLSSYEQYFGPGTRLTVT.

This CDR3 is CASRPVWTGESYEQYF. The DNA of the CDR3 is TGTGCCAGTAGGCCGGTCTGGACAGGGGAATCCTACGAGCAGTACTTC. This chain joins TRBV19 and TRBJ2-7, with 9 bases aligning to TRBD1. This CDR3 has 16 amino acids. Germline V gives CDR1 LNHDA, CDR2 SQIVND (reference sequence). Trimming took 6 bases from V and 1 from J; bases not matched to a gene: 10.

This clonotype was observed a few times. The chain uses TRBV3-1 and TRBJ1-5, with D hard to call. The CDR3 extends over 14 amino acids. Trimming removed 6 bases at V and 7 bases at J, with 16 bases between. The V gene's germline CDR1 is LGHDT and CDR2 YNNKEL (reference sequence). The CDR3 loop reads CASSTDIGGQPQHF. The CDR3 DNA sequence: TGTGCCAGCAGTACAGACATAGGAGGACAGCCCCAGCATTTT.

At least ten counts were recorded for this clonotype. This chain links TRBV3-1 with TRBJ1-1, with D perhaps TRBD1 (6 bases). Trimming removed 4 bases from V and 8 bases from J, with 11 bases in between. The CDR3 totals 12 residues. Germline V lookup: CDR1 LGHDT, CDR2 YNNKEL (reference sequence). The CDR3 nucleotides read TGTGCCAGCAGCCGAAATACAGGGGAAGCTTTCTTT. Translating it yields CASSRNTGEAFF.

This clonotype was seen repeatedly, ten times or more. J is TRBJ2-3 and V is TRBV28, with TRBD1 as a possible D gene (6 bases). CDR1 is MDHEN and CDR2 is SYDVKM in the germline V gene. The V end was cut by 5 bases, the J end by 8 bases, with 23 bases between. The CDR3 has 16 amino acids. The CDR3 DNA sequence: TGTGCCAGCAGTACCCGGGACATCAACCCCTCGCGTACGCAGTATTTT. Translation gives CASSTRDINPSRTQYF.

This clonotype has a count of ten or more. The rearrangement uses TRBV7-9 and TRBJ2-7; 7 nucleotides match TRBD2. Germline V CDR1 and CDR2: SEHNR, FQNEAQ (reference sequence). The trim removed 1 base at V and 4 bases at J, leaving 7 bases unmatched. The CDR3 covers 15 residues. CDR3 residues: CASSLGSGGSYEQYF. The CDR3, as DNA: TGTGCCAGCAGCTTAGGAAGTGGCGGGAGTTACGAGCAGTACTTC.

This clonotype was observed at least ten times. The V call is TRBV7-3, the J call TRBJ2-1; weak D call: TRBD2 (6 bases). The V end lost 0 bases, the J end lost 2 bases, and 11 bases lay between the germline ends. CDR3 length: 16 residues. Per germline, CDR1 SGHTA and CDR2 FQGTGA. Here the CDR3 reads CASSLTGRIPYNEQFF. The CDR3 DNA reads TGTGCCAGCAGCTTAACCGGGAGAATCCCCTACAATGAGCAGTTCTTC.

The chain carries TRBV4-3 and TRBJ1-3; no definite D call. This CDR3 is 15 amino acids long. Trimming cost V 0 bases and J 4 bases, with 10 bases left between them. Germline V lookup: CDR1 LGHNA, CDR2 YSLEER. Written as DNA, the CDR3 is TGCGCCAGCAGCCAAGACCCGGGAGGGGGAAACACCATATATTTT. Protein product: CASSQDPGGGNTIYF.

The chain is built from TRBV7-2 and TRBJ1-1; D is perhaps TRBD1 (6 bases). Trimming took 5 bases from V and 4 from J, leaving 17 bases between them. CDR3 length: 15 amino acids. Germline values: CDR1 SGHTA, CDR2 FQGNSA. The CDR3 DNA reads TGTGCCAGCAGCGGGCGGGACATTCTTACCACTGAAGCTTTCTTT. Residues: CASSGRDILTTEAFF.

Many counts were recorded for this clonotype. This chain joins TRBV5-1 and TRBJ2-7; 8 bases line up with TRBD1. This CDR3 is 14 amino acids long. Unmatched junction bases numbered 13, after V lost 5 bases and J lost 9 bases. Germline CDR1 SGHRS, CDR2 YFSETQ. This CDR3 is CASSPGQELRGQYF. The DNA of the CDR3 is TGCGCCAGCAGTCCGGGACAGGAATTACGAGGGCAGTACTTC.

This clonotype was detected many times. The chain employs TRBV6-1 and TRBJ2-5; weak D call: TRBD1 (5 bases). CDR1 is MNHNS and CDR2 is SASEGT in the germline V gene. This CDR3 is 16 amino acids long. V was trimmed by 6 bases and J by 5 bases, leaving 22 bases between them. The DNA for the CDR3 is TGTGCCAGCAGCTCGCCCGGCAGGGCGGCGGTGGAGACCCAGTACTTC. It specifies CASSSPGRAAVETQYF.

The sample holds many counts of this clonotype. The J gene is TRBJ1-4, the V gene TRBV7-2; 7 bases are a match to TRBD1. Germline lookup yields CDR1 SGHTA and CDR2 FQGNSA. The V segment lost 2 bases and the J segment 6 bases; nucleotides outside the gene matches: 6. The CDR3 is 15 amino acids. The CDR3 region is CASSLSGDSYEKLFF. As DNA, the CDR3 is TGTGCCAGCAGCTTATCAGGGGACAGTTATGAAAAACTGTTTTTT.

This CDR3 reads CASSWSAGTTGELFF. CDR3 in DNA: TGTGCCAGCAGCTGGTCAGCGGGAACGACCGGGGAGCTGTTTTTT. This chain uses TRBV11-3 with TRBJ2-2; 7 bases map to TRBD2. Germline CDR1 is SGHNT and CDR2 is YENEEA. J lost 5 bases, V lost 4 bases, and 7 bases had no gene match. The CDR3 has 15 amino acids.

V gene TRBV5-1 combines with J gene TRBJ2-1, with D perhaps being TRBD1 or TRBD2 (6 bases each). Trimming cost V 4 bases and J 4 bases, with 18 bases left between them. The CDR3 is made up of 16 amino acids. Germline CDR1 SGHRS, CDR2 YFSETQ. Here the CDR3 DNA reads TGCGCCAGCAGCCCCCTCCGGGGGACACCTTACAATGAGCAGTTCTTC. Its protein product is CASSPLRGTPYNEQFF.

This clonotype has a count of ten or more. This rearrangement joins TRBV18 to TRBJ2-1; unclear D gene. V shed 10 bases and J shed 5 bases, with 15 bases lying between them. This CDR3 region has 13 residues. Germline assignment: CDR1 KGHSH and CDR2 LQKENI. In nucleotides, the CDR3 is TGTGCCACCTCTGTAGGCTTGGACAATGAGCAGTTCTTC. Its protein is CATSVGLDNEQFF.

This clonotype has just a few counts. The chain's CDR3 is CASSQGGPVPYQPQHF. The CDR3, as DNA: TGCGCCAGCAGCCAAGGTGGACCGGTCCCATATCAGCCCCAGCATTTT. The chain employs TRBV4-1 and TRBJ1-5; D gene ambiguous. From germline, CDR1 is MGHRA and CDR2 YSYEKL. With 1 base removed from V and 5 bases from J, the gap between germline ends came to 15 bases. The CDR3 covers 16 residues.

The sample holds a few counts of this clonotype. The chain carries TRBV20-1 and TRBJ1-5; 9 positions match TRBD1. Germline trimming cut 4 bases from V and 0 bases from J; bases unmatched to any gene: 7. CDR1 is DFQATT and CDR2 is SNEGSKA in the germline V gene (reference sequence). The CDR3 spans 16 residues. The CDR3 loop is CSAKGQGSYSNQPQHF. In nucleotides, the CDR3 is TGCAGTGCTAAGGGACAGGGATCTTATAGCAATCAGCCCCAGCATTTT.

This clonotype was recorded at least ten times. The V call is TRBV9, the J call TRBJ2-3; 9 bases line up with TRBD2. Germline CDR1 is SGDLS and CDR2 is YYNGEE. Trimming at V came to 1 base and at J to 1 base, leaving 7 bases not matched to a gene. The CDR3 has 17 residues. The CDR3: CASSVRGGRGGTDTQYF. The CDR3 nucleotides are TGTGCCAGCAGCGTACGTGGCGGGAGGGGGGGCACAGATACGCAGTATTTT.

Regarding this clonotype: A read error may be the cause here, since a much bigger clone is one base away. Here the CDR3 omits its conserved ending phenylalanine or tryptophan, so a read error is the likely source. The V call is TRBV7-2, the J call TRBJ1-2; D is unclear. CDR3 length equals 11 residues. V lost 4 bases, J lost 8 bases, and 8 bases lay in between. Germline V gene lookup returns CDR1 SGHTA and CDR2 FQGNSA. CDR3 loop: CASSSFGGYTL. In DNA, the CDR3 is TGTGCCAGCAGCTCTTTTGGCGGCTACACCCTC.

The chain links TRBV19 to TRBJ1-1; TRBD1 matches at 7 bases. Germline V gene lookup returns CDR1 LNHDA and CDR2 SQIVND (reference sequence). The CDR3 totals 16 residues. V gave up 3 bases and J gave up 3 bases; unmatched junction bases: 10. This CDR3 is CASSIPPGQLDTEAFF. DNA for the CDR3: TGTGCCAGTAGTATCCCCCCGGGACAGCTGGACACTGAAGCTTTCTTT.

V and J are TRBV19 and TRBJ1-5; tentatively, D is TRBD1 (6 bases). Trimming took 3 bases from V and 7 from J, leaving 16 bases between them. This CDR3 contains 15 residues. Germline V lookup: CDR1 LNHDA, CDR2 SQIVND (reference sequence). This CDR3 is CASSIWGAHGQPQHF. The CDR3 DNA reads as TGTGCCAGTAGTATTTGGGGGGCTCACGGCCAGCCCCAGCATTTT.

This clonotype was seen ten or more times. The chain's CDR3 is CASSTLRGMWTEAFF. In DNA, the CDR3 is TGTGCCAGCAGCACCCTCAGAGGGATGTGGACTGAAGCTTTCTTT. V gene TRBV11-3 combines with J gene TRBJ1-1; D remains unclear. The V gene lost 5 bases and the J gene lost 5 bases, with 18 bases spanning the gap. Looked up from germline, CDR1 is SGHNT and CDR2 is YENEEA. The CDR3 loop spans 15 amino acids.

This clonotype was observed many times. This chain uses TRBV27 with TRBJ1-1, with D hard to call. Germline V gene lookup returns CDR1 MNHEY and CDR2 SMNVEV (reference sequence). The CDR3 runs 15 residues. V was clipped by 5 bases and J by 3 bases, with 16 bases between them. The CDR3 loop is CASSLKWTGYTEAFF. For the CDR3, the DNA is TGTGCCAGCAGTCTTAAATGGACGGGCTACACTGAAGCTTTCTTT.